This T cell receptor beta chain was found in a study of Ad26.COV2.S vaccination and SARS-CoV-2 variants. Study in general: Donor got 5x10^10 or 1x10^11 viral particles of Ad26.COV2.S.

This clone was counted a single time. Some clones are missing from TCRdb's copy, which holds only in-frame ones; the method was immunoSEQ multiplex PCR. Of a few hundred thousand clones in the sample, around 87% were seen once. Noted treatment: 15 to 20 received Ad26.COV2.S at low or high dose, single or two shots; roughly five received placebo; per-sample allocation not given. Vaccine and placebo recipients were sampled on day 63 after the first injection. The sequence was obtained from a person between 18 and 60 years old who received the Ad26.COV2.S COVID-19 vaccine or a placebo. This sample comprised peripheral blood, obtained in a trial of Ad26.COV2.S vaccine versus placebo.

The CDR3 reads CASSGQQGANYGYTF. The CDR3 DNA is TGTGCCAGCAGCGGGCAACAGGGAGCTAACTATGGCTACACCTTC. The J gene is TRBJ1-2, the V gene TRBV9; D perhaps matches TRBD1 (6 bases). The CDR3 loop spans 15 amino acids. V was trimmed by 3 bases and J by 0 bases, leaving 12 bases between them. CDR1 and CDR2 (germline): SGDLS, YYNGEE.